The 14 T cell receptor beta chains below come from one sample, sequenced in a study of shared T cell receptors in the human thymus. Libraries were prepared by immunoSEQ multiplex PCR; TCRdb keeps only in-frame clonotypes and omits some of them. There are about 610,000 clones in the sample; more than 75% occur only once, and 0.008% to 0.011% lies in the top ten. This sample was also put to use in a study of human thymus T cells.

The sequenced sample was thymocytes. These receptors were collected from a boy younger than two with a congenital heart defect.

The J gene is TRBJ2-2, the V gene TRBV27; 10 positions match TRBD2. This CDR3 is 13 amino acids long. Germline V gene sequence: CDR1 MNHEY, CDR2 SMNVEV (reference sequence). Trimming cost V 8 bases and J 6 bases; bases outside gene matches: 3. For the CDR3, the DNA is TGTGCCAGCCATCTAGCGGGAGCCGGGGAGCTGTTTTTT. Translated: CASHLAGAGELFF.

The chain couples TRBV4-3 to TRBJ2-1; the match to TRBD2 covers 7 bases. This CDR3 has 16 residues. The germline V gene encodes CDR1 LGHNA and CDR2 YSLEER. With 1 base clipped from V and 5 bases from J, the junction kept 8 bases outside the gene matches. CDR3 sequence: CASSQGGEGPHNEQFF. The CDR3, as DNA: TGCGCCAGCAGCCAAGGGGGGGAGGGCCCCCACAATGAGCAGTTCTTC.

The chain links TRBV6-5 to TRBJ1-1, with 11 bases fitting TRBD1. Germline CDR1 reads MNHEY; CDR2 reads SVGAGI. CDR3 size: 15 residues. The V gene end was trimmed by 3 bases and the J gene end by 4 bases; junction bases not matched to a gene: 4. The CDR3 nucleotides are TGTGCCAGCAGTTATGGGACAGGGGGAATCACTGAAGCTTTCTTT. Amino acid sequence: CASSYGTGGITEAFF.

The chain is built from TRBV6-1 and TRBJ2-5, with 7 bases matching TRBD2. The J call may be in error: the DNA end matches TRBJ2-7 better. The CDR3 is 13 amino acids. Germline CDR1 MNHNS, CDR2 SASEGT. CDR3 amino acids: CASRAGRNYEQYF. The CDR3 region has the DNA TGTGCCAGCAGAGCGGGACGGAACTACGAGCAGTACTTC.

The chain joins TRBV4-2 to TRBJ2-2; 14 positions match TRBD2. Germline lookup yields CDR1 LGHNA and CDR2 YNFKEQ. J gave up 2 bases and V 3 bases, and 2 bases lay outside the gene matches. The CDR3 length is 17 residues. CDR3 bases: TGTGCCAGCAGCCAGACTAGCGGGAGGGTAAACACCGGGGAGCTGTTTTTT. Protein: CASSQTSGRVNTGELFF.

The chain is built from TRBV5-5 and TRBJ2-1; TRBD2 matches 14 bases. Germline V gene data show CDR1 as SGHKS and CDR2 as YYEKEE (reference sequence). This CDR3 region has 16 residues. V shed 4 bases and J 7 bases; nucleotides not matched to a gene: 7. CDR3 sequence reads: CASSPPGLAGENEQFF. For the CDR3, the DNA is TGTGCCAGCAGCCCCCCGGGACTAGCGGGAGAGAATGAGCAGTTCTTC.

V gene TRBV11-2 combines with J gene TRBJ2-3; D gene uncertain. Germline V gene data show CDR1 as SGHAT and CDR2 as FQNNGV. The CDR3 is 15 residues long. With 5 bases removed from V and 1 base from J, the gap between germline ends came to 13 bases. CDR3 nucleotides: TGTGCCAGCAGCCCTGAGTATTCCGGCACAGATACGCAGTATTTT. Translating gives CASSPEYSGTDTQYF.

The V and J genes are TRBV19 and TRBJ2-3; a possible D gene is TRBD2 (6 bases). V was shortened by 3 bases and J by 3 bases, with 16 bases between the two germline ends. This CDR3 contains 16 residues. The germline gives CDR1 LNHDA, CDR2 SQIVND (reference sequence). The CDR3 loop reads CASSMGGRGGTDTQYF. The CDR3 region has the DNA TGTGCCAGTAGTATGGGGGGTAGGGGAGGAACAGATACGCAGTATTTT.

This clone was seen once. The genes are TRBV5-6 and TRBJ2-3, with TRBD2 as a possible D gene (6 bases). The CDR3 totals 16 residues. Trimming removed 4 bases from V and 4 bases from J, with 19 bases in between. Per germline, CDR1 SGHDT and CDR2 YYEEEE. DNA of the CDR3: TGTGCCAGCAGCCCAGAACCTAGCAGCGGGCCAGATACGCAGTATTTT. Protein product: CASSPEPSSGPDTQYF.

The chain has TRBV6-5 and TRBJ2-1, with D possibly matching TRBD2 (6 bases). Per the germline V gene, CDR1 is MNHEY and CDR2 is SVGAGI. The CDR3 consists of 15 residues. V lost 6 bases, J lost 4 bases, and 16 bases lay in between. In nucleotides, the CDR3 is TGTGCCAGCAGCCAACTCGGGACTGTTTACAATGAGCAGTTCTTC. Translation gives CASSQLGTVYNEQFF.

The rearrangement uses TRBV9 and TRBJ2-5, with 8 bases identical to TRBD2. V gave up 3 bases and J gave up 2 bases; unmatched junction bases: 12. The length of the CDR3 is 17 residues. Per germline, CDR1 SGDLS and CDR2 YYNGEE. The CDR3 nucleotides are TGTGCCAGCAGCGCATCCCTTAGCGGGGAGAAACAAGAGACCCAGTACTTC. Its protein product is CASSASLSGEKQETQYF.

The gene calls are TRBV9 and TRBJ1-2; D gene uncertain. The CDR3 runs to 12 residues. Trimming cost V 7 bases and J 4 bases, with 11 bases left between them. CDR1 SGDLS and CDR2 YYNGEE come from the germline V gene. The CDR3 DNA reads as TGTGCCAGCGCGGGTTTCGGCTATGGCTACACCTTC. It specifies CASAGFGYGYTF.

The sample holds one count of this clone. The chain recombines TRBV28 with TRBJ1-5; 9 bases align to TRBD1. The V and J ends lost 5 bases and 0 bases, in that order; junction bases with no gene match: 5. Germline V gene lookup returns CDR1 MDHEN and CDR2 SYDVKM. The CDR3 runs to 16 residues. The CDR3 DNA follows: TGTGCCAGCAGTCACAGGGGGCTCTATAGCAATCAGCCCCAGCATTTT. This gives the protein CASSHRGLYSNQPQHF.

The chain combines TRBV5-8 with TRBJ2-7; TRBD2 matches at 10 bases. Germline V gene sequence: CDR1 SGHTS, CDR2 YDEGEE. The CDR3 spans 15 residues. Trimming at V came to 0 bases and at J to 7 bases, leaving 7 bases not matched to a gene. CDR3 loop: CASSLGLAGAREQYF. The CDR3 DNA sequence: TGTGCCAGCAGCTTGGGGCTAGCGGGAGCCAGGGAGCAGTACTTC.